The following is a T cell receptor (beta chain) sequence with its context. This clone was detected a few times. What this receptor recognizes is not known. Base qualities are not at hand, and no much larger clone is one base apart. The data belong to a study of blood T cell repertoires in COVID-19 (dated by TCRdb to 2020 to 2022). Background on the whole study: Samples from collaborators originated in the United States, Italy and Spain and spanned both the acute and convalescent phases of COVID-19. The material from the prospective study consisted of cDNA or gDNA derived from T cells, B-cell-depleted T cells, or PBMCs. The dataset comprised deeply sampled blood TCRbeta repertoires from subjects exposed to, actively infected with, or recovered from COVID-19. The repertoires were released in a freely available public database meant as a resource for research on the immune response to SARS-CoV-2. The samples were drawn from two sources: the first 160 participants of the ongoing ImmuneRACE study, and 1,000 to 1,500 subjects contributed by 6 global collaborators. The sample metadata nearly always contained a de-identified subject ID, COVID-19 status, age in years and sex. Where available, HLA class I and class II types were taken from metadata supplied by the sample provider and were not determined by assay-based typing.

TCRbeta CDR3 regions were amplified from genomic DNA by means of the immunoSEQ Assay, a bias-controlled multiplex PCR. In the source study's methods: The number of nucleated cells in each sample was estimated by amplification of reference gene primers within the assay. To quantify the absolute abundance of each unique TCRbeta CDR3 rearrangement, sequence reads were collapsed and filtered. For each sample, productive Simpson clonality was calculated by taking the square root of Simpson's diversity index across productive rearrangements. Sourced from immuneACCESS, this table was stored by TCRdb with only in-frame sequences that have V and J called. A share of the clones is absent; for the studies checked, an unresolved V gene accounts for under half, and the remainder has no known explanation. V and J calls and clone size are copied from that table; D and trimming were computed from the DNA. The sample has 65,000 to 75,000 clones on record, approximately 92% of them singletons. Roughly 4.5% of the sample rests with the top ten.

The collaborating institutions used their own protocols to collect whole blood in K2EDTA tubes. For TCRbeta analysis, collaborators shipped samples as frozen whole blood, isolated PBMCs, or DNA extracted from either of those sample types. CDR1 and CDR2 are drawn from the germline V gene: MDHEN, SYDVKM. Its CDR3 holds 15 amino acids, cysteine through phenylalanine. Only the CDR3 DNA stays, 45 bases, in frame from base 1. V loses 4 bases, J loses 0 bases, and the germline ends lie 7 bases apart. The paper as a whole reports these results and caveats: The quantity of clinical and demographic metadata differed by source and by participant and was supplied without curation.

Sequences were obtained from peripheral blood. The sequence came from a woman aged 45-59 years with active COVID-19. The V gene is TRBV28 and the J gene is TRBJ1-6; the D gene assignment is ambiguous. The CDR3: CASSSRGSYNSPLHF. The sequenced DNA is TGTGCCAGCAGTTCGCGGGGCTCCTATAATTCACCCCTCCACTTT. Supplemented by the reference TRBV28 and TRBJ1-6 proteins around the CDR3, the complete variable domain is DVKVTQSSRYLVKRTGEKVFLECVQDMDHENMFWYRQDPGLGLRLIYFSYDVKMKEKGDIPEGYSVSREKKERFSLILESASTNQTSMYLCASSSRGSYNSPLHFGNGTRLTVT.